This entry concerns a single TCR beta chain. This receptor's antigen is unknown. Base-call qualities are not available, and no considerably larger clone is one nucleotide away. After DNA extraction (Qiagen), TCRbeta V-D-J rearrangements underwent bias-controlled amplification and then high-throughput sequencing (immunoSEQ; Adaptive Biotech). The paper's data handling went like this. Productive sequences were analyzed at sequence level using the immunoSEQ Analyzer platform. Clonality was calculated as 1 minus Pielou's evenness, so values run from 0 (highly polyclonal) up to 1 (monoclonal). How much repertoires overlapped between subsets was quantified with the Morisita index, which goes from 0 (no similarity) to 1 (complete similarity). This immuneACCESS table, as held by TCRdb, lists in-frame sequences with V and J called but not all clones. Of the missing ones, under half trace to an unresolved V gene in checked studies; the others have no known cause. V and J calls and clone size come straight from that table; D and trimming were deduced from the DNA. The sample yields 2,000 to 3,000 clones; 72% were counted once. Clones ranked in the top ten supply 14% of the sample.

These data come from a study of IL-17A CD8 T cells in psoriatic arthritis synovium. The study in broad terms: The goal of the study was to characterize the phenotype, molecular profile and function of synovial IL-17A+CD8+ T cells in the pathogenesis of psoriatic arthritis.

Summary of the overall study and its limitations: Only a few patients were covered by TCR sequencing, and this limited sample size was acknowledged by the authors. Cells came from synovial fluid rather than synovial tissue, since no psoriatic arthritis synovial tissue samples were available. Some individual clones occupied over 4% of the repertoire, though most synovial CD8+ subsets remained polyclonal.

V and J lose 0 bases and 4 bases, and a span of 9 bases separates them. Looking up the germline V gene yields CDR1 ENHRY and CDR2 SYGVKD. The CDR3, from cysteine to phenylalanine, totals 14 residues. Only CDR3 DNA is held: 42 bases, read in frame from base 1. Synovial fluid effusions were drawn from actively inflamed joints of patients with psoriatic arthritis. Memory CD8+ T cells in synovial fluid were sorted patient by patient into Tc17 (IL-17A+) cells, bulk memory cells and Tc1 (IL-17A-IFNgamma+) cells in order to compare their TCR repertoires. The psoriatic arthritis patients fulfilled the Classification of Psoriatic Arthritis Study Group (CASPAR) criteria. CD45RA-CD27+/- plus CD45RA+CD27- cells were sorted as bulk memory CD8+ T cells. A few patients with psoriatic arthritis provided sorted synovial fluid CD8+ T cell subsets that underwent TCRbeta sequencing. Synovial fluid mononuclear cells were isolated using Lymphoprep and were cryopreserved in liquid nitrogen prior to use. The medium used for cryopreservation was made up of about 50% fetal calf serum and around 10% dimethyl sulfoxide.

This receptor was identified in a human donor with psoriatic arthritis. Sequencing used memory CD8+ T cells from synovial fluid. The sample's cell subset or site label, decoded: bulk memory CD8+ T cells (CD45RA-CD27+/- and CD45RA+CD27-). Here the chain combines TRBV10-3 and TRBJ1-2; the D gene assignment is ambiguous. The DNA is as follows: TGTGCCATCAGTGAGTCGTGGCAGCTCTATGGCTACACCTTC. Its product reads: CAISESWQLYGYTF.